These 27 T cell receptor beta chains were all obtained from the same sample, sequenced in a study of beta chain features in type 1 diabetes. Sequenced material consisted of expressed TCRB transcripts (all of the isolated RNA was reverse transcribed). The data were produced by immunoSEQ multiplex PCR, yet TCRdb's version contains in-frame clones alone and is incomplete. Of roughly 310,000 clones in the sample, approximately 11% were seen once. Sequencing was carried out using naive CD4+ T cells from blood. These receptors originate from a woman aged 25 to 39 in good health.

V is TRBV25-1 and J is TRBJ1-1, with unresolved D. V was shortened by 4 bases and J by 8 bases, with 8 bases between the two germline ends. CDR1 MGHDK and CDR2 SYGVNS come from the germline V gene. The length of the CDR3 is 11 residues. CDR3 amino acids: CASSVYWEAFF. In DNA, the CDR3 is TGTGCCAGCAGTGTGTACTGGGAAGCTTTCTTT.

This clone was seen a few times. V usage is TRBV7-2 and J usage is TRBJ2-1; the match to TRBD1 covers 8 bases. V trimming: 5 bases; J trimming: 7 bases; junction bases outside the gene matches: 1. This CDR3 is 12 amino acids long. Germline assignment: CDR1 SGHTA and CDR2 FQGNSA. The CDR3 coding sequence is TGTGCCAGCAGCCGACAGGGGAATGAGCAGTTCTTC. Residues: CASSRQGNEQFF.

The rearrangement joins TRBV5-6 to TRBJ1-1; D remains unclear. There are 15 residues in the CDR3. Trimming shortened V by 3 bases and J by 3 bases, and 15 bases separated the two germline ends. CDR1 is SGHDT, CDR2 YYEEEE, per germline. The CDR3 spells CASSWNLGADTEAFF. CDR3 bases: TGTGCCAGCAGCTGGAACCTAGGAGCGGACACTGAAGCTTTCTTT.

This clone appeared a few times. The rearrangement links TRBV23-1 to TRBJ2-7; D is uncertain. TRBV23-1 belongs to the ORF category, with a function that is uncertain. There are 15 residues in the CDR3. Trimming removed 0 bases at V and 2 bases at J, with 11 bases between. The DNA for the CDR3 is TGCGCCAGCAGTCAATCCTCTACTCCAACCTACGAGCAGTACTTC. Protein: CASSQSSTPTYEQYF.

The chain joins TRBV10-3 to TRBJ2-7, with TRBD2 matching over 8 bases. This CDR3 has 15 residues. CDR1 and CDR2 from the germline V gene are ENHRY and SYGVKD. Losses at the gene ends were 7 bases for V and 4 bases for J; bases not matched to a gene: 12. CDR3 region: CAINTLAGDGYEQYF. The CDR3 DNA follows: TGTGCCATCAATACTCTAGCGGGTGACGGGTACGAGCAGTACTTC.

In this sample, this clone turned up a few times. The chain links TRBV6-1 to TRBJ2-5; maybe TRBD1 (7 bases). CDR3 size: 16 residues. The germline CDR1 and CDR2 sequences are MNHNS and SASEGT. Trimming pared 8 bases from V and 5 bases from J, leaving 24 bases between. In DNA, the CDR3 is TGTGCCAGCCGAGAAGGGGGCCACGTCGGAGGGGAGACCCAGTACTTC. This encodes CASREGGHVGGETQYF.

The chain joins TRBV6-4 to TRBJ2-3; TRBD2 matches at 11 bases. The V segment lost 4 bases and the J segment 3 bases; nucleotides outside the gene matches: 6. The CDR3 totals 16 residues. In germline, CDR1 is MRHNA, CDR2 SNTAGT. The CDR3 reads CASSATSSGRTDTQYF. CDR3 sequence (DNA): TGTGCCAGCAGTGCCACATCTAGCGGGAGGACAGATACGCAGTATTTT.

The V call is TRBV18, the J call TRBJ2-5; 7 positions agree with TRBD1. After removal of 3 bases from V and 5 bases from J, the junction contained 6 bases not matched to a gene. CDR3 size: 14 residues. The germline V gene encodes CDR1 KGHSH and CDR2 LQKENI. CDR3 nucleotide sequence: TGTGCCAGCTCACCGACAGGGATTGAGGAGACCCAGTACTTC. Translated, it gives CASSPTGIEETQYF.

This clone has only a few counts. The V and J genes are TRBV7-2 and TRBJ1-5; TRBD1 is a possible D gene (5 bases). There are 14 residues in the CDR3. Germline V gives CDR1 SGHTA, CDR2 FQGNSA. V gave up 5 bases and J gave up 7 bases, with 15 bases separating them. In DNA, the CDR3 is TGTGCCAGCAGCGGGTTGGGCCGGGGGCAGCCCCAGCATTTT. This encodes CASSGLGRGQPQHF.

V is TRBV28 and J is TRBJ2-1; weak D call: TRBD2 (6 bases). Germline V gives CDR1 MDHEN, CDR2 SYDVKM. The CDR3 runs 14 residues. Trimming cost V 2 bases and J 4 bases, with 9 bases left between them. Written as DNA, the CDR3 is TGTGCCAGCAGTTTACGGGAGATTTACAATGAGCAGTTCTTC. It translates to CASSLREIYNEQFF.

This clone was recorded a few times. This chain links TRBV5-4 with TRBJ2-1, with a possible D match to TRBD1 (6 bases). V was clipped by 4 bases and J by 0 bases, with 11 bases between them. The CDR3 has 15 amino acids. Germline CDR1 and CDR2: SGHNT and YYREEE (reference sequence). CDR3: CASSPTGSSYNEQFF. Written as DNA, the CDR3 is TGTGCCAGCAGCCCAACAGGGAGCTCCTACAATGAGCAGTTCTTC.

The rearrangement joins TRBV14 to TRBJ2-5; 7 positions match TRBD2. Germline CDR1 and CDR2: SGHDN and FVKESK. This CDR3 contains 13 residues. V was pared by 2 bases and J by 5 bases, with 2 bases of the junction left unmatched. The CDR3 spells CASSQLAEETQYF. The CDR3 region has the DNA TGTGCCAGCAGCCAACTAGCGGAGGAGACCCAGTACTTC.

This CDR3 reads CASSLASGLTSTDTQYF. In DNA, the CDR3 is TGTGCCAGCAGTTTAGCTAGCGGGTTAACTAGCACAGATACGCAGTATTTT. The V gene is TRBV27, the J gene TRBJ2-3; 8 bases match TRBD2. V trimming: 2 bases; J trimming: 0 bases; junction bases outside the gene matches: 7. Germline CDR1 is MNHEY and CDR2 is SMNVEV (reference sequence). The CDR3 spans 17 residues.

This clone has only a few counts. The V and J genes are TRBV7-6 and TRBJ2-1, with D unclear. The CDR3 totals 12 residues. Trimming shortened V by 1 base and J by 6 bases, and 4 bases separated the two germline ends. Germline assignment: CDR1 SGHVS and CDR2 FNYEAQ. The CDR3 DNA reads TGTGCCAGCAGCTTAGTGAGCAATGAGCAGTTCTTC. It specifies CASSLVSNEQFF.

The chain couples TRBV18 to TRBJ2-2; maybe TRBD2 (6 bases). Per germline, CDR1 KGHSH and CDR2 LQKENI. There are 16 residues in the CDR3. V gave up 2 bases and J gave up 4 bases, with 14 bases separating them. The CDR3 DNA is TGTGCCAGCTCACCAGGGCCGGGAGCGATCACCGGGGAGCTGTTTTTT. This codes for CASSPGPGAITGELFF.

This clone has only a few counts. The chain links TRBV6-5 to TRBJ2-7; 8 bases are shared with TRBD2. The germline gives CDR1 MNHEY, CDR2 SVGAGI. V lost 0 bases to trimming and J lost 7 bases; unmatched junction nucleotides: 11. This CDR3 is built from 16 residues. The CDR3 spells CASSYSPSSGSDEQYF. The CDR3 nucleotides read TGTGCCAGCAGTTACTCCCCGAGCAGCGGGAGTGATGAGCAGTACTTC.

This clone was detected a few times. The V and J genes are TRBV11-1 and TRBJ1-2; TRBD1 matches 7 bases. Per germline, CDR1 SGHAT and CDR2 FQDESV (reference sequence). This CDR3 region has 16 residues. With 5 bases clipped from V and 1 base from J, the junction kept 10 bases outside the gene matches. The CDR3 DNA reads TGTGCCAGCAGCCCCACGCAAGGACAGGATAACTATGGCTACACCTTC. This translates into CASSPTQGQDNYGYTF.

This clone appeared a few times. The chain is built from TRBV5-1 and TRBJ2-5, with TRBD2 matching 8 bases. Germline V lookup: CDR1 SGHRS, CDR2 YFSETQ. This CDR3 region has 16 residues. The V gene end was trimmed by 0 bases and the J gene end by 4 bases; junction bases not matched to a gene: 8. CDR3 DNA sequence: TGCGCCAGCAGCTTGGTCTCGGGAGGGCCATCAGAGACCCAGTACTTC. Protein sequence: CASSLVSGGPSETQYF.

The rearrangement joins TRBV7-3 to TRBJ2-3; D perhaps matches TRBD2 (6 bases). The CDR3 loop spans 12 amino acids. V shed 9 bases and J shed 3 bases, with 10 bases lying between them. Germline V CDR1 and CDR2: SGHTA, FQGTGA. CDR3 in DNA: TGTGCCAGTGGGGGGAGGACAGATACGCAGTATTTT. It is translated as CASGGRTDTQYF.

A few counts support this clone. This chain uses TRBV28 with TRBJ2-5; perhaps TRBD2 as D (6 bases). The CDR3 consists of 13 residues. Germline CDR1 and CDR2: MDHEN and SYDVKM. The germline V and J ends were trimmed by 7 bases and 0 bases, with 9 bases remaining between them. The CDR3 here is CASIRGYQETQYF. As DNA, the CDR3 is TGTGCCAGCATCCGGGGGTACCAAGAGACCCAGTACTTC.

This clone showed up just a few times. This rearrangement joins TRBV5-1 to TRBJ2-7; weak D call: TRBD1 (6 bases). Germline CDR1 is SGHRS and CDR2 is YFSETQ. The CDR3 loop spans 14 amino acids. V lost 0 bases and J 5 bases, leaving 12 bases between the germline ends. CDR3 coding DNA: TGCGCCAGCAGCTTGGAAACAGGGAAAAACGAGCAGTACTTC. This sequence encodes CASSLETGKNEQYF.

This clone was observed a few times. The chain carries TRBV29-1 and TRBJ2-1; D is ambiguous. Germline CDR1 and CDR2: SQVTM and ANQGSEA. Trimming took off 0 bases at V and 10 bases at J, with 13 bases between the two ends. The CDR3 runs to 13 residues. The CDR3 bases are TGCAGCGTTGAAGATCCCAACAAGCGCGAGCAGTTCTTC. Translating it yields CSVEDPNKREQFF.

The chain's CDR3 is CATRQSEGGNQPQHF. The CDR3 DNA sequence: TGTGCCACCAGACAGTCCGAAGGAGGAAATCAGCCCCAGCATTTT. V and J are TRBV15 and TRBJ1-5; D gene unclear. From germline, CDR1 is LNHNV and CDR2 YYDKDF (reference sequence). V was pared by 6 bases and J by 4 bases, with 16 bases between. The CDR3 runs to 15 residues.

This clone appeared a few times. The chain joins TRBV4-3 to TRBJ2-3; D not certain. The germline V gene has CDR1 LGHNA and CDR2 YSLEER. V was clipped by 0 bases and J by 2 bases, with 6 bases between them. This CDR3 has 14 residues. CDR3 nucleotide sequence: TGCGCCAGCAGCCAAGACTTACTCACAGATACGCAGTATTTT. It specifies CASSQDLLTDTQYF.

The V call is TRBV23-1, the J call TRBJ2-7; 7 bases align to TRBD2. TRBV23-1 is known as an ORF, though its function is uncertain. Trimming took 6 bases from V and 5 from J; bases not matched to a gene: 13. The CDR3 loop spans 15 amino acids. The CDR3 sequence is CASRRGFLVEDEQYF. CDR3 DNA sequence: TGCGCCAGCAGGCGGGGGTTCCTCGTGGAGGACGAGCAGTACTTC.

This clone was observed a few times. This chain links TRBV30 with TRBJ2-3; 8 bases line up with TRBD2. CDR1 is GTSNPN and CDR2 is SVGIG in the germline V gene (reference sequence). CDR3 size: 15 residues. V trimming: 2 bases; J trimming: 3 bases; junction bases outside the gene matches: 7. The CDR3 DNA sequence: TGTGCCTGGAGTATCGGTAGCGGGGCTACAGATACGCAGTATTTT. Translation: CAWSIGSGATDTQYF.

V gene TRBV7-2 combines with J gene TRBJ1-2; the D gene is possibly TRBD1 (6 bases). The CDR3 covers 14 residues. Germline CDR1 and CDR2: SGHTA and FQGNSA. V lost 5 bases to trimming and J lost 2 bases, with 12 bases between them. CDR3 residues: CASSMFTGNYGYTF. CDR3 in DNA: TGTGCCAGCAGCATGTTCACAGGGAACTATGGCTACACCTTC.